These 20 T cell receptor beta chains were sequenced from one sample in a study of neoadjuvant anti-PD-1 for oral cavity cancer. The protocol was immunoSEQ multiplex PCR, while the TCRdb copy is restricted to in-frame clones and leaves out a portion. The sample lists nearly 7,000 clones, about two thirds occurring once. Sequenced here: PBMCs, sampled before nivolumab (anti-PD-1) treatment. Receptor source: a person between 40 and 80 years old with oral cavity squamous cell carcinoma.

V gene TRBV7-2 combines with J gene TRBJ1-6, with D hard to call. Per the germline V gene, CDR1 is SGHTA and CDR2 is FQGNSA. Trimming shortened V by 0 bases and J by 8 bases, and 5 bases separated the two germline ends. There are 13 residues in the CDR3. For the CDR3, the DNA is TGTGCCAGCAGCTTAGCGCTCGATTCACCCCTCCACTTT. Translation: CASSLALDSPLHF.

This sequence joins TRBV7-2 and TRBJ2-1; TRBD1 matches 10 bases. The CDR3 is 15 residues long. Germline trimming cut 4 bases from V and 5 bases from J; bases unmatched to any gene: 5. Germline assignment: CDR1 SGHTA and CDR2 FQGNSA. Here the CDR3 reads CASSSGTGANNEQFF. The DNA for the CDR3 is TGTGCCAGCAGCTCAGGGACAGGGGCGAACAATGAGCAGTTCTTC.

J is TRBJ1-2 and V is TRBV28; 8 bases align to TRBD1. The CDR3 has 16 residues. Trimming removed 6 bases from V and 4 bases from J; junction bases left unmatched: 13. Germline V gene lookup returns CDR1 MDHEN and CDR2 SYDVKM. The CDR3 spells CASREIQGVQSYGYTF. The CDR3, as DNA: TGTGCCAGCAGGGAAATACAGGGGGTCCAATCCTATGGCTACACCTTC.

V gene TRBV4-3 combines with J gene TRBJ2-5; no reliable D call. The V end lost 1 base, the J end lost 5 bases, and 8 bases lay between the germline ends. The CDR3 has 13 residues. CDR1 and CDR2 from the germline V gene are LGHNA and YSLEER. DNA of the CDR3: TGCGCCAGCAGCCAAGGGGTTTCGGAGACCCAGTACTTC. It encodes CASSQGVSETQYF.

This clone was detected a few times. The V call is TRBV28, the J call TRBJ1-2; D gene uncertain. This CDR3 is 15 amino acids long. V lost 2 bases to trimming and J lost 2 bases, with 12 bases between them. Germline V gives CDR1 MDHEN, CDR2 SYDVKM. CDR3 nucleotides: TGTGCCAGCAGTTTAAGTAGGCAGAGAAACTATGGCTACACCTTC. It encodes CASSLSRQRNYGYTF.

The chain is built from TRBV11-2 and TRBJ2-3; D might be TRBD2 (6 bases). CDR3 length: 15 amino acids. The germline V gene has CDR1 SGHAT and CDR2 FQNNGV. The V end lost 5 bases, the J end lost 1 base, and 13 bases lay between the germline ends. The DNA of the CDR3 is TGTGCCAGCAGCCCGCATAGCGGAGGCACAGATACGCAGTATTTT. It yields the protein CASSPHSGGTDTQYF.

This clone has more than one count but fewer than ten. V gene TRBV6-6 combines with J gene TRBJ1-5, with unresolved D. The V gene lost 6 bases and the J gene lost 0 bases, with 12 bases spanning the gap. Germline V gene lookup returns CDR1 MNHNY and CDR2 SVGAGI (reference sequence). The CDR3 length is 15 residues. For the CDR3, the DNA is TGTGCCAGCAGAGCGACTGACCATAGCAATCAGCCCCAGCATTTT. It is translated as CASRATDHSNQPQHF.

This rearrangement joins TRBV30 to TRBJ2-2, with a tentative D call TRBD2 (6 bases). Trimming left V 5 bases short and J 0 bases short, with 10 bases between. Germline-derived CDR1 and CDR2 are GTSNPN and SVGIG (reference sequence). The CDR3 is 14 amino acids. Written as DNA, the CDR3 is TGTGCCTGGGGGGGAGGACCGAACACCGGGGAGCTGTTTTTT. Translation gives CAWGGGPNTGELFF.

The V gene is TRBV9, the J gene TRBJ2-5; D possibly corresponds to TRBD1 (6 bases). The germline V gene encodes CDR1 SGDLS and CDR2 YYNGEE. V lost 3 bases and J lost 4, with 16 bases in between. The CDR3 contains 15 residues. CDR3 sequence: CASSAYGQTAETQYF. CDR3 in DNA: TGTGCCAGCAGCGCCTACGGACAGACAGCAGAGACCCAGTACTTC.

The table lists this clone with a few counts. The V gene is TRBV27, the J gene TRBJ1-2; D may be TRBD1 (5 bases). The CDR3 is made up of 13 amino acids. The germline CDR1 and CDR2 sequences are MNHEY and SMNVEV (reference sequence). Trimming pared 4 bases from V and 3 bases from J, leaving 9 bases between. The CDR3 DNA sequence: TGTGCCAGCAGTTGGTCCAGGGACTATGGCTACACCTTC. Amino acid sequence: CASSWSRDYGYTF.

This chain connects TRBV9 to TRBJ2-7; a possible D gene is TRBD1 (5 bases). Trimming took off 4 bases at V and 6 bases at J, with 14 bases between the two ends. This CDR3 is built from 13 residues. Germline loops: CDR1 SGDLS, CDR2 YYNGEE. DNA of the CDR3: TGTGCCAGCAGCATGACAGATCGAGGCGAGCAGTACTTC. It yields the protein CASSMTDRGEQYF.

CDR3 loop: CASSYPQVGVNTEAFF. The CDR3 DNA follows: TGTGCCAGCAGCTATCCTCAGGTGGGGGTGAACACTGAAGCTTTCTTT. The chain combines TRBV5-6 with TRBJ1-1; D possibly corresponds to TRBD1 (5 bases). Per the germline V gene, CDR1 is SGHDT and CDR2 is YYEEEE. This CDR3 contains 16 residues. Trimming removed 3 bases at V and 0 bases at J, with 15 bases between.

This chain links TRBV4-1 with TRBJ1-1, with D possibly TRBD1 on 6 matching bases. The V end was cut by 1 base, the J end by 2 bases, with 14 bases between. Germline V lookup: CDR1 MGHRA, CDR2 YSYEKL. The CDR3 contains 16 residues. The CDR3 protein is CASSQGVDRPNTEAFF. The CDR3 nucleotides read TGCGCCAGCAGCCAAGGAGTGGACAGACCAAACACTGAAGCTTTCTTT.

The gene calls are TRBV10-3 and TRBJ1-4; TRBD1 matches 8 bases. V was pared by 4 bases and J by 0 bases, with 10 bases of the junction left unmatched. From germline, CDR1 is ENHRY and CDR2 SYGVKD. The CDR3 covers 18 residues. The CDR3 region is CAISVQDRVKSTNEKLFF. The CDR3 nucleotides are TGTGCCATCAGTGTCCAGGACAGGGTGAAGTCAACTAATGAAAAACTGTTTTTT.

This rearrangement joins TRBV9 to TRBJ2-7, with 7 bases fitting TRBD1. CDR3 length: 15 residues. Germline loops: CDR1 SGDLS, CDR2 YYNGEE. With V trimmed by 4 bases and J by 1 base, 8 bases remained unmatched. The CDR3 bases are TGTGCCAGCAGCCCCCACCCGGGACAGTCCTACGAGCAGTACTTC. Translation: CASSPHPGQSYEQYF.

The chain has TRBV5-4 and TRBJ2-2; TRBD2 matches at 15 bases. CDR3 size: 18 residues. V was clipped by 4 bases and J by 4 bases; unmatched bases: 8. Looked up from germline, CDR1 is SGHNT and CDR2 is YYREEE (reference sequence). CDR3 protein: CASSRGLAGGPGTGELFF. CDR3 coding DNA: TGTGCCAGCAGCCGCGGACTAGCGGGGGGGCCGGGCACCGGGGAGCTGTTTTTT.

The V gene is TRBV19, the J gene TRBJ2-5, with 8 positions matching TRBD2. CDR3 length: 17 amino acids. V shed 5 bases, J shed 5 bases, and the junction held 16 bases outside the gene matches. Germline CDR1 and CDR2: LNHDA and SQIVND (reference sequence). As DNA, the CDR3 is TGTGCCAGTAGTCACGAAATCCCGGGGGGGAAAGGGGAGACCCAGTACTTC. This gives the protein CASSHEIPGGKGETQYF.

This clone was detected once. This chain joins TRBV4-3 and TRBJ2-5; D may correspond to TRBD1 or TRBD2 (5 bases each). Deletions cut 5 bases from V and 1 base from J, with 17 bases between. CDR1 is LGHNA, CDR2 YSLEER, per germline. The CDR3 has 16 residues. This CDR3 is CASSEGPGTAQETQYF. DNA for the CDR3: TGCGCCAGCAGCGAAGGTCCCGGGACGGCCCAAGAGACCCAGTACTTC.

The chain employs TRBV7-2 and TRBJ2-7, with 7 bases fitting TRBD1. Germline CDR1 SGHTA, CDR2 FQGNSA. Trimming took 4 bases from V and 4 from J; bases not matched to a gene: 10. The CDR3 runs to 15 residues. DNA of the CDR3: TGTGCCAGCAGCTCGAGACAGGGTAGCCTTTACGAGCAGTACTTC. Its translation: CASSSRQGSLYEQYF.

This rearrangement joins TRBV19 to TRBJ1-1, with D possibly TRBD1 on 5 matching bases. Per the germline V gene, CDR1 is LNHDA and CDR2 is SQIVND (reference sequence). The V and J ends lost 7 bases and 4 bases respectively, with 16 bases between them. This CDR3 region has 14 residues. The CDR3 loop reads CASKNPRGGTEAFF. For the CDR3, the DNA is TGTGCCAGTAAAAACCCGCGGGGGGGCACTGAAGCTTTCTTT.